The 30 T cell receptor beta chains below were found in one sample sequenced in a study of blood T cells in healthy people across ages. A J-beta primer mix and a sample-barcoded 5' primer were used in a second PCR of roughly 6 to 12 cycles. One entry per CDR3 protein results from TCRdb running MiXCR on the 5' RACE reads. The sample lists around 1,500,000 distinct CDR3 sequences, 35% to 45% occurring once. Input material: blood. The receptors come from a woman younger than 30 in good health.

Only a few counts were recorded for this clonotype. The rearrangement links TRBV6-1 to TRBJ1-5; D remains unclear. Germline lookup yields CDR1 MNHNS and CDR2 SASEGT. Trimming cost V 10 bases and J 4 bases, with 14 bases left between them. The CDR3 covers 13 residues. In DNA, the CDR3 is TGTGCCACCAGACAATCCCGAAATCAGCCCCAGCATTTT. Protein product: CATRQSRNQPQHF.

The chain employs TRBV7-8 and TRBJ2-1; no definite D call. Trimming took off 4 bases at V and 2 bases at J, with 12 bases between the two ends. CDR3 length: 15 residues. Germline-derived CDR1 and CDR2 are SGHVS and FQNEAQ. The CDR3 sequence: CASSSPQVPYNEQFF. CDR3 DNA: TGTGCCAGCAGCTCCCCCCAGGTGCCCTACAATGAGCAGTTCTTC.

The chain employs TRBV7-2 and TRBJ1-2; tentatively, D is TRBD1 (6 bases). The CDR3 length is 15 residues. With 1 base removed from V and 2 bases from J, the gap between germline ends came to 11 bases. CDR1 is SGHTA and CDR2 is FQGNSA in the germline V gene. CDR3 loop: CASSLEAGVNYGYTF. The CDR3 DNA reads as TGTGCCAGCAGCTTAGAGGCAGGGGTAAACTATGGCTACACCTTC. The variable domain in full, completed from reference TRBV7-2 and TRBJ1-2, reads GAGVSQSPSNKVTEKGKDVELRCDPISGHTALYWYRQSLGQGLEFLIYFQGNSAPDKSGLPSDRFSAERTGGSVSTLTIQRTQQEDSAVYLCASSLEAGVNYGYTFGSGTRLTVV.

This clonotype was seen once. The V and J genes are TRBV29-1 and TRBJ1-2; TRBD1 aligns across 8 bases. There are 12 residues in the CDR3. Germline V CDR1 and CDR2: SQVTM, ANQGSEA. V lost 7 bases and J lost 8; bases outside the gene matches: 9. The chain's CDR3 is CSAERQGRGYTF. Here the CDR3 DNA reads TGCAGCGCCGAGAGACAGGGGCGGGGCTACACCTTC. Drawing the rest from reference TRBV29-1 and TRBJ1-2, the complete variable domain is SAVISQKPSRDICQRGTSLTIQCQVDSQVTMMFWYRQQPGQSLTLIATANQGSEATYESGFVIDKFPISRPNLTFSTLTVSNMSPEDSSIYLCSAERQGRGYTFGSGTRLTVV.

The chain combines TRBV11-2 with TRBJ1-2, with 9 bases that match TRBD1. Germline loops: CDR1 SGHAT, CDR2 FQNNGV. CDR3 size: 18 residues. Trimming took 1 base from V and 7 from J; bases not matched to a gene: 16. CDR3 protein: CASSLGITGTGFIAGYTF. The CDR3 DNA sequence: TGTGCCAGCAGCTTAGGAATTACCGGGACAGGGTTTATTGCTGGCTACACCTTC.

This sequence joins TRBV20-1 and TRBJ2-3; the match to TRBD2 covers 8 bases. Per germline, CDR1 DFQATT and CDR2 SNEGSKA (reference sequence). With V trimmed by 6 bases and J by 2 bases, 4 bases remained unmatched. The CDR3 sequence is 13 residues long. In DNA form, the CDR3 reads TGCAGTGCCGATAGCGGGAACACAGATACGCAGTATTTT. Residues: CSADSGNTDTQYF.

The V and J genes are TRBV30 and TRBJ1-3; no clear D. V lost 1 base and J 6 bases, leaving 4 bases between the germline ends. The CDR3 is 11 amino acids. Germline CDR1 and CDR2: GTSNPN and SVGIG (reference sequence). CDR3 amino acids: CAWSGLNTIYF. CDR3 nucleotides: TGTGCCTGGAGTGGTCTAAACACCATATATTTT.

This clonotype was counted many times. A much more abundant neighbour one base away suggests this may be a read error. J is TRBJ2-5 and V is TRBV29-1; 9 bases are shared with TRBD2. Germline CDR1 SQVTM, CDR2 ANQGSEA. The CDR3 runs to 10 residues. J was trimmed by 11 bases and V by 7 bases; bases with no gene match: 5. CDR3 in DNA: TGCAGCGGGGGGACTAGCATGCAGTACTTC. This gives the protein CSGGTSMQYF.

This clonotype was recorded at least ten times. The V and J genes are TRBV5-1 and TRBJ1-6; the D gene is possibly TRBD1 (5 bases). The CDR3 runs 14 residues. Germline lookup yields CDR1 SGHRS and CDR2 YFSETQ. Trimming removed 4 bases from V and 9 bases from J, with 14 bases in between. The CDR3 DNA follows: TGCGCCAGCAGCAGAGGGACCGGGGGTTCACCCCTCCACTTT. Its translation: CASSRGTGGSPLHF.

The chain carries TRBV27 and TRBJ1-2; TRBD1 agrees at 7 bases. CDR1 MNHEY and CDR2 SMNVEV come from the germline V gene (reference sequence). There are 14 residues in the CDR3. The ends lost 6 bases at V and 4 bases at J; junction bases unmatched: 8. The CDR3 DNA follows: TGTGCCAGCAGCCACAGGGGAAGGGGCTATGGCTACACCTTC. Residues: CASSHRGRGYGYTF.

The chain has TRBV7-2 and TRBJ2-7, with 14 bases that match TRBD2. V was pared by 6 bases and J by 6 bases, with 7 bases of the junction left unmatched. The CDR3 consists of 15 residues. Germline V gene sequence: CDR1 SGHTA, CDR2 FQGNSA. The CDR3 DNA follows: TGTGCCAGCAGTTGGGGGGGACTAGCGGGAGCCGAGCAGTACTTC. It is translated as CASSWGGLAGAEQYF.

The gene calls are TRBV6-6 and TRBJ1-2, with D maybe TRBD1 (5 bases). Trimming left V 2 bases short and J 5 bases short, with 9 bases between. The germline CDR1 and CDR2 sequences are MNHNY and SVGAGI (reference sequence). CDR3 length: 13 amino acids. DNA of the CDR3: TGTGCCAGCAGTTACGGGGCAGAATATGGCTACACCTTC. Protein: CASSYGAEYGYTF.

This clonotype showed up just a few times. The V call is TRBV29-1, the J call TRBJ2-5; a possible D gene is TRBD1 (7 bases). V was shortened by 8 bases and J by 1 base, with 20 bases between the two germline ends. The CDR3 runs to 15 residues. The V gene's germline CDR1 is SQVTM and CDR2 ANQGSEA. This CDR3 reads CSSGGSSVSQETQYF. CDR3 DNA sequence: TGCAGCTCAGGGGGGTCTAGCGTCTCCCAAGAGACCCAGTACTTC. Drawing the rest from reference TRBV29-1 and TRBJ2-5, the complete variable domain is SAVISQKPSRDICQRGTSLTIQCQVDSQVTMMFWYRQQPGQSLTLIATANQGSEATYESGFVIDKFPISRPNLTFSTLTVSNMSPEDSSIYLCSSGGSSVSQETQYFGPGTRLLVL.

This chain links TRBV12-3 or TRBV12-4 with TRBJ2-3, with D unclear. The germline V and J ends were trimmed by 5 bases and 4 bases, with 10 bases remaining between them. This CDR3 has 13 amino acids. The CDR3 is CASSARAPDTQYF. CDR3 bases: TGTGCCAGCAGTGCCCGGGCTCCAGATACGCAGTATTTT.

CDR3 DNA sequence: TGTGCCAGCAGCAGCGATTCGACTAATGAAAAACTGTTTTTT. Protein sequence: CASSSDSTNEKLFF. This chain links TRBV12-3 or TRBV12-4 with TRBJ1-4; no reliable D call. Trimming took 6 bases from V and 2 from J, leaving 10 bases between them. The CDR3 spans 14 residues.

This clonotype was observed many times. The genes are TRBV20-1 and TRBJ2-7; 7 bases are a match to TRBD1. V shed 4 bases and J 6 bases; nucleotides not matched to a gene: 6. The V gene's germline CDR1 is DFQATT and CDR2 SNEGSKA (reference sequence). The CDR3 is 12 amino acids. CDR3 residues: CSATYTGVEQYF. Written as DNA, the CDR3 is TGCAGTGCTACCTACACAGGGGTCGAGCAGTACTTC.

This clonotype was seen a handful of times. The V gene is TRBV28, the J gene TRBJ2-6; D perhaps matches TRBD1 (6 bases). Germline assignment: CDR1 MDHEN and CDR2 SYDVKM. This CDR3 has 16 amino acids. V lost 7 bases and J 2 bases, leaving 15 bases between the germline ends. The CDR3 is CASTDRLIAGANVLTF. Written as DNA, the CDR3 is TGTGCCAGCACTGACAGGTTAATAGCTGGGGCCAACGTCCTGACTTTC.

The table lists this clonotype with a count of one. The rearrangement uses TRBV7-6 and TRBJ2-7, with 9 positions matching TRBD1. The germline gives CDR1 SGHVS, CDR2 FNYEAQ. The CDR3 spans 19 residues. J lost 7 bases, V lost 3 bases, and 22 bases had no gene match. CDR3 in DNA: TGTGCCAGCAGCTTGTCCGGGGGGCCCTCGGGACAGGGAGTCAATGAGCAGTACTTC. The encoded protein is CASSLSGGPSGQGVNEQYF.

The chain's CDR3 is CASSYSAQGALGYTF. For the CDR3, the DNA is TGTGCCAGCAGTTACTCCGCTCAGGGGGCGCTTGGCTACACCTTC. The chain uses TRBV6-5 and TRBJ1-2, with 8 bases lining up with TRBD1. V shed 0 bases, J shed 7 bases, and the junction held 7 bases outside the gene matches. Germline assignment: CDR1 MNHEY and CDR2 SVGAGI. The CDR3 runs 15 residues.

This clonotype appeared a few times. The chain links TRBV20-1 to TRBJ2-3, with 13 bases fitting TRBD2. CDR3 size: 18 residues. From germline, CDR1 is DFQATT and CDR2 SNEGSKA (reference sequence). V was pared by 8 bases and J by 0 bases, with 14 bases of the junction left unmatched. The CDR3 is CSSHTGTSGVFSTDTQYF. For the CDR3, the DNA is TGCAGTTCCCACACCGGGACTAGCGGGGTCTTTAGCACAGATACGCAGTATTTT.

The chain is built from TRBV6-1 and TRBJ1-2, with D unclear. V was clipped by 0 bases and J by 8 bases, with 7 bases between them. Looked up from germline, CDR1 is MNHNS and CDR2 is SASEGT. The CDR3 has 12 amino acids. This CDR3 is CASSEARVGYTF. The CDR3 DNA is TGTGCCAGCAGTGAAGCCAGAGTGGGCTACACCTTC.

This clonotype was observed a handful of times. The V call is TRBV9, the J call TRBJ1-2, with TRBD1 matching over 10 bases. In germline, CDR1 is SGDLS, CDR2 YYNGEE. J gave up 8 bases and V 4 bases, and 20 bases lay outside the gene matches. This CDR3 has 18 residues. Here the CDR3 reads CASSSQGRGQGSFYGYTF. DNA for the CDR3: TGTGCCAGCAGCTCCCAAGGGCGGGGACAGGGGAGTTTTTACGGCTACACCTTC.

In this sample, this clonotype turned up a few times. CDR3 bases: TGTGCCATCAGTGAGTCCGCTAGTCGGGATGAGCAGTTCTTC. It encodes CAISESASRDEQFF. V gene TRBV10-3 combines with J gene TRBJ2-1; D is undetermined. This CDR3 region has 14 residues. Trimming cost V 0 bases and J 8 bases, with 11 bases left between them. Germline V gene sequence: CDR1 ENHRY, CDR2 SYGVKD.

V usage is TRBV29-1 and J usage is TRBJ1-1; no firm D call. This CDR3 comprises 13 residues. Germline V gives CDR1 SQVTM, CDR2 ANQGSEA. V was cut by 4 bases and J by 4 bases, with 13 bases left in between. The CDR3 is CSVGVGKTTEAFF. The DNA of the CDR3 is TGCAGCGTTGGCGTGGGGAAGACCACTGAAGCTTTCTTT.

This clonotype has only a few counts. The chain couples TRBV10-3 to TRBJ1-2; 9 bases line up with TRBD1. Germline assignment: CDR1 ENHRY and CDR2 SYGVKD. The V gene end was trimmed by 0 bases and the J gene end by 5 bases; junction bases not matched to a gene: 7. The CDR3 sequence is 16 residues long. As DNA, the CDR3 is TGTGCCATCAGTGAGTCGGCGGGACAGGGAGCTTATGGCTACACCTTC. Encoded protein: CAISESAGQGAYGYTF.

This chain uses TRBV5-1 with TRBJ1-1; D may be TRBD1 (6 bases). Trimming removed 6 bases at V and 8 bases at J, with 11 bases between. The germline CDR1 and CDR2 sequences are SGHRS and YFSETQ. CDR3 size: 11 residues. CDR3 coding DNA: TGCGCCAGCATCGGGGGCGGAGAAGCTTTCTTT. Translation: CASIGGGEAFF.

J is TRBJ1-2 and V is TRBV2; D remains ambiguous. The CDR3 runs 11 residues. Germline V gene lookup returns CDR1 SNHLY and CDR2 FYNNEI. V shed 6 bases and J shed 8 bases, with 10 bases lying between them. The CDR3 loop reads CASSPMRGYTF. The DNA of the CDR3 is TGTGCCAGCAGCCCGATGCGGGGCTACACCTTC.

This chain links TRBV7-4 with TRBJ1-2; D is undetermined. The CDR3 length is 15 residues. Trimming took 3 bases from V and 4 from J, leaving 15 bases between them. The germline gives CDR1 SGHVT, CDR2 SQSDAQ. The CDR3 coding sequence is TGTGCCAGCAGCTTCGGACCGACTTTCCTCTATGGCTACACCTTC. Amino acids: CASSFGPTFLYGYTF.

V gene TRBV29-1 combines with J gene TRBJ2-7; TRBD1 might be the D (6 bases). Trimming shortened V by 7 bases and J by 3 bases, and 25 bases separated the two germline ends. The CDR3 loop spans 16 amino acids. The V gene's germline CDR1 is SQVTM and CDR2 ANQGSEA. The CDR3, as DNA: TGCAGCGCTTCAGCCTCGTACGGGACACATCTCTACGAGCAGTACTTC. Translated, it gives CSASASYGTHLYEQYF.

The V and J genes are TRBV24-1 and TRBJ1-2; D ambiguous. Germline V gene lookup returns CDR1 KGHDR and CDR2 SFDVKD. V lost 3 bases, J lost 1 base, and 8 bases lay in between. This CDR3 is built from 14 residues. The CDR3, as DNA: TGTGCCACCAGTGATCCCGGGAGTAACTATGGCTACACCTTC. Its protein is CATSDPGSNYGYTF.